This T cell receptor (beta chain) was identified in a study of siplizumab effects on memory and regulatory T cells. This clone was detected once. Its antigen remains unknown. Per sample, 95,000 to 100,000 TCR templates underwent assay. This table comes from immunoSEQ multiplex PCR, and its TCRdb copy is limited to in-frame clones, with some not included. The data hold about 91,000 clones, with under 95% observed a single time. Study-wide results and caveats: Siplizumab significantly reduced alloreactive sequences traceable to unstimulated CD4+ memory cells. The suppressive capacity of proliferating Tregs from siplizumab cultures remained unconfirmed. Naive or memory phenotype assignment was not possible for roughly 80-97% of proliferating CD4+ or CD8+ clones.

This CDR3 is built from 15 residues. J lost 9 bases, V lost 4 bases, and 9 bases had no gene match. The V gene's germline CDR1 is SGHRS and CDR2 YFSETQ. This TCR was sampled from a human donor in good health. Sequencing used CD8+ T cells sorted from blood. The chain combines TRBV5-1 with TRBJ2-1, with 11 bases identical to TRBD1. The CDR3 sequence is CASSHRDRGLLEQFF. The CDR3 coding sequence is TGCGCCAGCAGCCACCGGGACAGGGGGTTACTTGAGCAGTTCTTC.